This T cell receptor (beta chain) derives from a study of T cells in Graves' hyperthyroidism and ophthalmopathy. Study-level findings and limits: Through a model of 13 V-J features, ophthalmopathy was separated from stable hyperthyroidism.

Ophthalmopathy patients showed a Clinical Activity Score of at least 3, NOSPECS grade of at least 4 and duration under 3 months. Not enrolled were patients with uncontrolled infection, other autoimmune disease, pregnancy or lactation. Using RNA transcripts as the source, TCR beta CDR3 regions were amplified. The HTBI primer set served for first-round RT-PCR of the TCR CDR3. From the multiplex PCR reads, TCRdb called clonotypes with MiXCR, one entry per CDR3 protein. The table records 490,000 or so distinct CDR3 sequences, roughly 23% of them present only once. Regarding this clonotype: Its specificity is unknown.

There are 14 residues in the CDR3. CDR1 is MNHEY, CDR2 SVGAGI, per germline. The V and J ends lost 2 bases and 2 bases respectively, with 10 bases between them. Sequenced input: blood. The chain carries TRBV6-5 and TRBJ2-7, with D possibly TRBD1 on 6 matching bases. This sequence originates from a woman aged 70-85 years with Graves' ophthalmopathy. Written as DNA, the CDR3 is TGTGCCAGCAGTTACGGGAAGGGGGCCTACGAGCAGTACTTC. This codes for CASSYGKGAYEQYF.